This TCR beta chain appears in the sequencing data of a study of cytomegalovirus exposure and HLA in healthy donors. Across the study: The same platform was used for the 90 to 150 validation repertoires as for the 650 to 700 first-cohort repertoires, as reported in a later analysis. Findings and limits, study-wide: Confirmation was obtained in vitro that a few CMV-associated chains are specific for CMV antigens. The tendency of first-cohort TCR clusters to co-occur in the 120 or so validation repertoires was the finding of a later analysis. The majority of TCR sequences were rare, yet some public TCRs appeared in many donors.

Here immunoSEQ multiplex PCR was the method, and the copy in TCRdb shows in-frame clones only, minus some. The data show about 130,000 clones, with around nine tenths seen just once and approximately 1.5% held by the top ten. On this clone: The target antigen is unknown.

Germline CDR1 reads SEHNR; CDR2 reads FQNEAQ (reference sequence). The CDR3 spans 14 residues. With 5 bases removed from V and 2 bases from J, the gap between germline ends came to 13 bases. The sample consisted of PBMCs. This chain uses TRBV7-9 with TRBJ2-7, with D perhaps TRBD2 (5 bases). This clonotype originated in a man aged 25 to 40 in good health and CMV-seronegative. CDR3 region: CASSPGGPPYEQYF. The CDR3 DNA sequence: TGTGCCAGCAGCCCCGGCGGGCCGCCCTACGAGCAGTACTTC.